The clone carrying this TCR beta chain came up once. The data originate from a study of technical replicates of blood from several donors. Data came from immunoSEQ multiplex PCR; TCRdb stores just in-frame clones and leaves some out. Of about 100,000 clones detected, about 94% appear once; the ten largest clones hold about 0.22%. V was shortened by 4 bases and J by 10 bases, with 13 bases between the two germline ends. Germline CDR1 reads MGHDK; CDR2 reads SYGVNS. The CDR3 covers 13 residues. Sequencing was performed on T cells isolated from PBMCs. The source is a human donor in good health. The V and J genes are TRBV25-1 and TRBJ1-4; a weak D match, TRBD1 (6 bases). DNA of the CDR3: TGTGCCAGCAGTGCAGGGGTGCTTGGAAAACTGTTTTTT. Its translation is CASSAGVLGKLFF. The entire variable domain, with the rest obtained from reference TRBV25-1 and TRBJ1-4, is as follows: EADIYQTPRYLVIGTGKKITLECSQTMGHDKMYWYQQDPGMELHLIHYSYGVNSTEKGDLSSESTVSRIRTEHFPLTLESARPSHTSQYLCASSAGVLGKLFFGSGTQLSVL.